This T cell receptor beta chain was obtained from a study of Ad26.COV2.S vaccination and SARS-CoV-2 variants (dated by TCRdb to the early 2020s). Regarding the study in general: Donors in the vaccine arm were drawn from COV1001, a phase I-IIa trial of Ad26.COV2.S in healthy adults that was multicentre, randomized, double-blind and placebo-controlled. Throughout the experiments and outcome assessment, investigators stayed blinded to trial group allocation. Participants in the trial were split at random into five groups of five each, receiving low-dose or high-dose Ad26.COV2.S once or twice, or else placebo on both occasions. The TCR-sequenced set comprised around 30 samples: around 20 Ad26.COV2.S vaccine recipients, 5 placebo recipients and 8 SARS-CoV-2 convalescent individuals. Ad26.COV2.S was given intramuscularly at 5x10^10 or 1x10^11 viral particles, as a single shot or as two shots 56 days apart. The specificity and breadth of SARS-CoV-2-reactive T cell receptors after Ad26.COV2.S vaccination were assessed by TCRbeta repertoire sequencing.

The paper as a whole reports these results and caveats: Compared with placebo recipients, Ad26.COV2.S recipients showed higher spike-specific TCR breadth (P = 0.0014). After vaccination, spike-specific CD8+ and CD4+ T cell responses were reported to show substantial breadth. The authors noted that total T cell responses may have been underestimated by the TCR breadth and depth analyses. The study lacked the statistical power to compare responses across vaccine doses or regimens. Non-spike TCR breadth was comparable between vaccine and placebo recipients, consistent with the vaccine containing only spike.

The immunoSEQ Assay was used to sequence TCRbeta CDR3 regions. After extraction, genomic DNA underwent amplification by bias-controlled multiplex PCR, followed by high-throughput sequencing. The original pipeline was this. To quantify the absolute abundance of every unique TCRbeta CDR3 region, sequences were collapsed and filtered. T cell fraction was estimated by normalization of TCRbeta template counts to usable DNA, with usable DNA being measured through amplification of reference genes present in all nucleated cells. Repertoire TCRs were annotated as SARS-CoV-2-specific by exact matching of V gene, CDR3 amino acid sequence and J gene to a known reactive TCR set. The reference SARS-CoV-2 TCR set came from MIRA and was filtered for enrichment in COVID-19-positive ImmuneCODE repertoires, removing public or cross-reactive TCRs. Drawing on the MIRA antigens, annotated TCRs were analysed further at the level of specific ORF or position within ORF. Breadth was defined as annotated unique rearrangements over total unique productive rearrangements; depth was the summed frequency of those rearrangements. Two-sided Wilcoxon rank-sum tests were applied when comparing TCR breadth between groups. TCRdb provides this immuneACCESS table in a form limited to in-frame rearrangements. Some clones are lacking; in checked studies, under half of them reflect an unresolved V gene, and why the rest are absent is not known. D and trimming come from the DNA, and the V and J calls and clone size come from that table. This sample has about 420,000 clones in its table, and 85% to 90% of those were observed once. The leading ten clones occupy less than 4% of the sample.

V is shortened by 2 bases, J by 8 bases, and the region joining them spans 3 bases. CDR1 and CDR2 are drawn from the germline V gene: SGHAT, FQNNGV. Including the terminal cysteine and phenylalanine, the CDR3 comprises 11 residues. The CDR3 DNA has 33 bases and is translated from base 1. Points on this clone: Its binding antigen is unknown. Base quality data are lacking; no much larger clone is found one base away.

This sample's treatment or condition label indicates: some 20 received Ad26.COV2.S at low or high dose, single or two shots; several received placebo; per-sample allocation not given. Repertoires of vaccine and placebo recipients were sequenced from samples collected on day 63 after the first injection. Between 29 July and 7 August 2020, Cohort 1b enrolled around 25 adults aged 18-55 years at one site in Boston, USA. Ad26.COV2.S consisted of a replication-incompetent adenovirus type 26 vector by which a prefusion-stabilized SARS-CoV-2 spike protein from the original Wuhan strain was expressed. In this chain, TRBV11-2 is recombined with TRBJ2-2, with the D gene call left open. Sequences were derived from peripheral blood, sampled in a trial of Ad26.COV2.S vaccine versus placebo. The TCR sequence derives from a person between 18 and 65 years old who received the Ad26.COV2.S COVID-19 vaccine or a placebo. CDR3 loop: CASSLTGELFF. The DNA sequence follows: TGTGCCAGCAGCTTAACGGGGGAGCTGTTTTTT.